This T cell receptor beta chain stems from a study of OX40 agonist ivuxolimab in advanced cancers. Study in general: Every 2 weeks, ivuxolimab was infused into the patients intravenously at between 0.01 and 10 mg/kg. Study-wide results and limits: Normalized T-cell clonal expansion was also low in some nonresponders. Expanded peripheral T cells had an undetermined antigen specificity.

The data were produced by immunoSEQ multiplex PCR, yet TCRdb's version contains in-frame clones alone and is incomplete. The table records roughly 90,000 clones, more than 75% of them present only once. V lost 0 bases to trimming and J lost 5 bases; unmatched junction nucleotides: 9. CDR3 size: 16 residues. Germline-derived CDR1 and CDR2 are SGDLS and YYNGEE. To note about this clone: No antigen is known for it.

This receptor was identified in an adult with an advanced solid tumor such as melanoma, head and neck, liver or kidney cancer. The sequencing here drew on CD4+ or CD8+ T cells sorted from blood, taken in a trial of the OX40 agonist ivuxolimab. This sequence joins TRBV9 and TRBJ2-5; 8 nucleotides match TRBD1. The CDR3 sequence is CASSVAGSGGRETQYF. The CDR3 DNA sequence: TGTGCCAGCAGCGTAGCTGGGTCAGGGGGCCGGGAGACCCAGTACTTC.